These 26 T cell receptor beta chains share one sample of origin, sequenced in a study of T-cell reconstitution after alpha-beta-depleted transplantation in children. Library preparation (for TCRbeta) was performed with unique molecular identifiers. TCRdb re-derived calls from the PCR reads in MiXCR, one entry per CDR3 protein. The sample comprises approximately 200,000 distinct CDR3 sequences, 13% to 15% of which are singletons, and approximately 13% rests with the top ten. This specimen consisted of PBMCs from the stem cell graft donor, obtained from the stem cell graft. These receptors all come from a human donor who donated a stem cell graft to a child with acute lymphoblastic leukemia.

Comment on this clonotype: Compared with germline, one end of the junction differs, possibly owing to a read error. The chain carries TRBV5-6 and TRBJ1-2; 8 nucleotides align to TRBD1. The germline gives CDR1 SGHDT, CDR2 YYEEEE. The CDR3 has 15 residues. Here the CDR3 reads CASSSGDRSIYGYSF. Written as DNA, the CDR3 is TGTGCCAGCAGCTCCGGGGACAGGAGCATCTATGGCTACTCCTTC.

This clonotype has only a few counts. The chain joins TRBV5-1 to TRBJ2-4; maybe TRBD1 (6 bases). Germline-derived CDR1 and CDR2 are SGHRS and YFSETQ. Trimming removed 4 bases from V and 8 bases from J, with 10 bases in between. This CDR3 spans 12 amino acids. CDR3 nucleotides: TGCGCCAGCAGCCTACAGGGCGACATTCAGTACTTC. It specifies CASSLQGDIQYF.

The chain couples TRBV3-1 to TRBJ1-5; D gene unclear. From germline, CDR1 is LGHDT and CDR2 YNNKEL (reference sequence). Trimming took off 0 bases at V and 5 bases at J, with 8 bases between the two ends. The CDR3 has 14 amino acids. The CDR3 sequence: CASSQDLGYQPQHF. CDR3 DNA: TGTGCCAGCAGCCAAGATTTGGGGTATCAGCCCCAGCATTTT.

This clonotype turned up a few times. The chain links TRBV12-3 or TRBV12-4 to TRBJ2-1, with D perhaps TRBD1 or TRBD2 (5 bases each). This CDR3 comprises 14 residues. The V end lost 7 bases, the J end lost 2 bases, and 12 bases lay between the germline ends. CDR3 nucleotide sequence: TGTGCCAGCAATCACGGGGCTACCTACAATGAGCAGTTCTTC. Translating gives CASNHGATYNEQFF.

V and J are TRBV12-3 or TRBV12-4 and TRBJ2-3, with 7 bases fitting TRBD1. V shed 4 bases, J shed 6 bases, and the junction held 1 base outside the gene matches. The CDR3 totals 12 residues. The CDR3 nucleotides are TGTGCCAGCAGTTGGGGACAGGATACGCAGTATTTT. Translating it yields CASSWGQDTQYF.

This clonotype has just a few counts. This chain connects TRBV5-5 to TRBJ2-3; D is possibly TRBD1 or TRBD2 (6 bases each). CDR1 is SGHKS and CDR2 is YYEKEE in the germline V gene (reference sequence). This CDR3 contains 17 residues. V shed 3 bases and J shed 3 bases, with 20 bases lying between them. The CDR3 DNA follows: TGTGCCAGCAGCTCCGCGTTTCAAGGGGGGAAGACAGATACGCAGTATTTT. As protein: CASSSAFQGGKTDTQYF.

This clonotype has more than one count but fewer than ten. The CDR3 is CSAREESEVMNTEAFF. CDR3 in DNA: TGCAGTGCTAGAGAGGAGTCGGAGGTGATGAACACTGAAGCTTTCTTT. V and J are TRBV20-1 and TRBJ1-1; no firm D call. Germline values: CDR1 DFQATT, CDR2 SNEGSKA (reference sequence). Trimming removed 0 bases at V and 0 bases at J, with 14 bases between. The CDR3 is 16 residues long.

In this sample, this clonotype turned up many times. The V gene is TRBV6-5, the J gene TRBJ2-1; D is tentatively TRBD1 or TRBD2 (5 bases each). Trimming left V 6 bases short and J 10 bases short, with 10 bases between. CDR1 and CDR2 from the germline V gene are MNHEY and SVGAGI. The length of the CDR3 is 11 residues. CDR3: CASSPWGEQFF. CDR3 coding DNA: TGTGCCAGCAGCCCATGGGGGGAGCAGTTCTTC.

This clonotype occurred a few times. This rearrangement joins TRBV29-1 to TRBJ2-5; 8 nucleotides line up with TRBD1. Germline-derived CDR1 and CDR2 are SQVTM and ANQGSEA. The CDR3 has 15 residues. V lost 7 bases, J lost 5 bases, and 15 bases stayed unmatched. The CDR3 region is CSAWGRTGISETQYF. Written as DNA, the CDR3 is TGCAGCGCCTGGGGCAGGACAGGGATTTCGGAGACCCAGTACTTC. Complete variable domain (other parts from reference TRBV29-1 and TRBJ2-5): SAVISQKPSRDICQRGTSLTIQCQVDSQVTMMFWYRQQPGQSLTLIATANQGSEATYESGFVIDKFPISRPNLTFSTLTVSNMSPEDSSIYLCSAWGRTGISETQYFGPGTRLLVL.

This clonotype has ten or more counts. The J gene is TRBJ2-7, the V gene TRBV29-1, with 15 bases fitting TRBD2. The CDR3 is 16 residues long. J gave up 2 bases and V 6 bases, and 8 bases lay outside the gene matches. CDR1 SQVTM and CDR2 ANQGSEA come from the germline V gene. CDR3 in amino acids: CSVRTGTSGRTYEQYF. The CDR3 DNA follows: TGCAGCGTGCGAACCGGGACTAGCGGGAGGACCTACGAGCAGTACTTC.

This clonotype was detected many times. In DNA form, the CDR3 reads TGTGCCAGCAGTAAGATAGCGGAGACCGGGGAGCTGTTTTTT. Its translation is CASSKIAETGELFF. The chain recombines TRBV27 with TRBJ2-2; possibly TRBD2 for D (6 bases). Germline lookup yields CDR1 MNHEY and CDR2 SMNVEV (reference sequence). The V and J ends lost 5 bases and 5 bases respectively, with 12 bases between them. The CDR3 extends over 14 amino acids.

This clonotype was recorded at least ten times. The chain joins TRBV4-1 to TRBJ2-7; D not certain. The CDR3 is 15 amino acids. V was shortened by 1 base and J by 3 bases, with 13 bases between the two germline ends. CDR1 is MGHRA and CDR2 is YSYEKL in the germline V gene. The CDR3 spells CASSQARQALYEQYF. The CDR3 bases are TGCGCCAGCAGCCAAGCAAGGCAGGCTCTCTACGAGCAGTACTTC.

The table lists this clonotype with many counts. The rearrangement uses TRBV13 and TRBJ2-3; tentative D call: TRBD1 (6 bases). The CDR3 covers 14 residues. CDR1 PRHDT and CDR2 FYEKMQ come from the germline V gene (reference sequence). V lost 3 bases and J 3 bases, leaving 10 bases between the germline ends. The CDR3 DNA reads as TGTGCCAGCAGCTTTAGGGGGAGTACAGATACGCAGTATTTT. Protein sequence: CASSFRGSTDTQYF.

This clonotype was seen at least ten times. Compared with germline, one end of the junction differs, possibly owing to a read error. This rearrangement joins TRBV12-3 or TRBV12-4 to TRBJ2-1; unclear D gene. The length of the CDR3 is 14 residues. In nucleotides, the CDR3 is TGTGCCAGCCGTTTCGGGCGGCAGGACAATGAGCAGTTCTTC. Its translation: CASRFGRQDNEQFF.

This clonotype appeared many times. The V and J genes are TRBV29-1 and TRBJ2-3, with TRBD1 identical over 10 bases. Germline CDR1 reads SQVTM; CDR2 reads ANQGSEA. V trimming: 7 bases; J trimming: 3 bases; junction bases outside the gene matches: 4. CDR3 length: 13 amino acids. CDR3 DNA sequence: TGCAGCGGCAGGGGACAGGGGACAGATACGCAGTATTTT. As protein: CSGRGQGTDTQYF.

This clonotype was picked up a small number of times. V usage is TRBV5-1 and J usage is TRBJ1-1; D might be TRBD1 (6 bases). The CDR3 has 15 amino acids. Between the trimmed V and J ends, which lost 4 bases and 8 bases, there was a span of 21 bases. Per the germline V gene, CDR1 is SGHRS and CDR2 is YFSETQ. Here the CDR3 DNA reads TGCGCCAGCAGCCAGAACCTTGGGGGCGACAGGGAAGCTTTCTTT. It encodes CASSQNLGGDREAFF.

This clonotype was recorded at least ten times. The chain joins TRBV6-5 to TRBJ2-4; TRBD1 or TRBD2 may be the D gene (5 bases each). The length of the CDR3 is 15 residues. With 2 bases removed from V and 2 bases from J, the gap between germline ends came to 10 bases. CDR1 is MNHEY, CDR2 SVGAGI, per germline. The CDR3 protein is CASSYRDGPKNIQYF. Here the CDR3 DNA reads TGTGCCAGCAGTTACCGGGACGGGCCCAAAAACATTCAGTACTTC.

This chain uses TRBV20-1 with TRBJ1-2, with 8 bases lining up with TRBD1. V was pared by 0 bases and J by 4 bases, with 7 bases of the junction left unmatched. The CDR3 is 15 residues long. Germline lookup yields CDR1 DFQATT and CDR2 SNEGSKA (reference sequence). As DNA, the CDR3 is TGCAGTGCTAGAGATCGGAGCAGGGGGCTCTATGGCTACACCTTC. Translating gives CSARDRSRGLYGYTF.

The CDR3 is CASSQGGMRDLDTEAFF. The CDR3 region has the DNA TGTGCCAGCAGCCAAGGAGGAATGCGGGATCTGGACACTGAAGCTTTCTTT. The chain is built from TRBV4-2 and TRBJ1-1; no clear D. Trimming took 1 base from V and 3 from J, leaving 18 bases between them. The CDR3 is 17 residues long. Germline CDR1 LGHNA, CDR2 YNFKEQ.

This clonotype has only a few counts. CDR3 loop: CASSLRVSDGYTF. In DNA form, the CDR3 reads TGTGCCAGCAGCTTACGAGTGAGTGATGGCTACACCTTC. This rearrangement joins TRBV7-9 to TRBJ1-2, with D unclear. This CDR3 spans 13 amino acids. Germline assignment: CDR1 SEHNR and CDR2 FQNEAQ (reference sequence). Trimming shortened V by 2 bases and J by 6 bases, and 10 bases separated the two germline ends.

For this clonotype: Being one base from a much bigger clone, this may be a read error. The V call is TRBV16, the J call TRBJ1-4; D remains unclear. This CDR3 spans 16 amino acids. Germline V CDR1 and CDR2: KGHSY, FQNENV. V lost 4 bases to trimming and J lost 8 bases, with 20 bases between them. DNA for the CDR3: TGTGCCAGCAGCCGATCTCACCGGCAGTTAGGGGAAAAACTGTTTTTT. Residues: CASSRSHRQLGEKLFF.

The chain carries TRBV12-3 or TRBV12-4 and TRBJ2-2, with TRBD1 matching 7 bases. V was clipped by 7 bases and J by 5 bases; unmatched bases: 1. The length of the CDR3 is 12 residues. The CDR3 sequence is CASTQGTGELFF. The CDR3 DNA reads as TGTGCCAGCACACAGGGGACCGGGGAGCTGTTTTTT.

This clonotype was recorded only once. This chain uses TRBV24-1 with TRBJ2-7; TRBD2 aligns across 8 bases. The CDR3 has 14 amino acids. The germline gives CDR1 KGHDR, CDR2 SFDVKD. Losses at the gene ends were 4 bases for V and 6 bases for J; bases not matched to a gene: 7. The CDR3 protein is CATSDRTSMSEQYF. CDR3 DNA sequence: TGTGCCACCAGTGACCGGACTAGCATGAGCGAGCAGTACTTC.

Ten or more counts support this clonotype. The chain is built from TRBV7-9 and TRBJ2-1; D unclear. Per the germline V gene, CDR1 is SEHNR and CDR2 is FQNEAQ (reference sequence). This CDR3 has 13 residues. The V and J ends lost 3 bases and 7 bases respectively, with 10 bases between them. This chain's CDR3 is CASSFSAPNEQFF. The CDR3 DNA sequence: TGTGCCAGCAGCTTTTCGGCACCAAATGAGCAGTTCTTC.

This clonotype has at least ten counts. The V gene is TRBV6-1, the J gene TRBJ1-4; D is unresolved. The germline V gene encodes CDR1 MNHNS and CDR2 SASEGT. V was clipped by 3 bases and J by 8 bases, with 16 bases between them. The CDR3 sequence is 15 residues long. The CDR3 loop reads CASSEGLDRWEKLFF. The CDR3 coding sequence is TGTGCCAGCAGTGAGGGCTTAGACCGGTGGGAAAAACTGTTTTTT.

This chain joins TRBV28 and TRBJ2-1; the D is unclear. Trimming took off 6 bases at V and 0 bases at J, with 12 bases between the two ends. The CDR3 sequence is 15 residues long. In germline, CDR1 is MDHEN, CDR2 SYDVKM. This CDR3 reads CASSPPESSYNEQFF. DNA of the CDR3: TGTGCCAGCAGCCCCCCCGAGAGCTCCTACAATGAGCAGTTCTTC.